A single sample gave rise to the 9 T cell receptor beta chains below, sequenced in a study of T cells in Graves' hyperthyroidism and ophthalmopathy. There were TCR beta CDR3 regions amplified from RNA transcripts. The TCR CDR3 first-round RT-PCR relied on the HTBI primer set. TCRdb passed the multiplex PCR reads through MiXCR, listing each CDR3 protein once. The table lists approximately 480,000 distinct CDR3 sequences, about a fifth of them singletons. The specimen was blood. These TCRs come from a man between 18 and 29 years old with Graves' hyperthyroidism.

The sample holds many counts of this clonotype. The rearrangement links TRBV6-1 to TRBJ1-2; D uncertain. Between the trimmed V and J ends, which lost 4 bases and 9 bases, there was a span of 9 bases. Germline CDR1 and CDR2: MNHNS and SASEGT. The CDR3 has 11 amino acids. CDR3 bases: TGTGCCAGCAGTGTGTTGGTGAGCTACACCTTC. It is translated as CASSVLVSYTF.

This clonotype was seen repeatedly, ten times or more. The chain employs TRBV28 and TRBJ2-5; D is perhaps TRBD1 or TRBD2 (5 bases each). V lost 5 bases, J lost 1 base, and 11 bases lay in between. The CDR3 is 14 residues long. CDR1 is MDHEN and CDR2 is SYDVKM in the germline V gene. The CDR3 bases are TGTGCCAGCAGTCCTCCGGGACCCCAAGAGACCCAGTACTTC. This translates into CASSPPGPQETQYF.

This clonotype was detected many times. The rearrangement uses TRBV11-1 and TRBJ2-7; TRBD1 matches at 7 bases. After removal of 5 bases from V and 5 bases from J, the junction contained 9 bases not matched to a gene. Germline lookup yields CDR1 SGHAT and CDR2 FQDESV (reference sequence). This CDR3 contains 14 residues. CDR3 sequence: CASSPRTGSHEQYF. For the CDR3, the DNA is TGTGCCAGCAGCCCTCGGACAGGATCTCACGAGCAGTACTTC.

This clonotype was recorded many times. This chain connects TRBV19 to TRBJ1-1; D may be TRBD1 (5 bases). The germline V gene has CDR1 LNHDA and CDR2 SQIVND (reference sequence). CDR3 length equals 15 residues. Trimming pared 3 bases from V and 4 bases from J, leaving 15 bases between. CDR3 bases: TGTGCCAGTAGTATTGGGGGGGGACTCGGCACTGAAGCTTTCTTT. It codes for CASSIGGGLGTEAFF. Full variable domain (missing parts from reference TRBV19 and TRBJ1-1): DGGITQSPKYLFRKEGQNVTLSCEQNLNHDAMYWYRQDPGQGLRLIYYSQIVNDFQKGDIAEGYSVSREKKESFPLTVTSAQKNPTAFYLCASSIGGGLGTEAFFGQGTRLTVV.

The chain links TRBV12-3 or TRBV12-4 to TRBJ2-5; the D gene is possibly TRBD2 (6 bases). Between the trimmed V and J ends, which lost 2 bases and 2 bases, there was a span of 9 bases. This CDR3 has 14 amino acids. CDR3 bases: TGTGCCAGCAGTTTAAGACGGGGGCAAGAGACCCAGTACTTC. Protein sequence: CASSLRRGQETQYF.

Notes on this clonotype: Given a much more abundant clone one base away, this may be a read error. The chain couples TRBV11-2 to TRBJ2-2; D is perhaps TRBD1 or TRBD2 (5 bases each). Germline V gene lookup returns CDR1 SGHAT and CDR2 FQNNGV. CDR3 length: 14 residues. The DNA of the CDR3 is TGTGCCAGCAGCACTCAGGGTACCACCGGGGAGCTGTGTTTT. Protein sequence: CASSTQGTTGELCF.

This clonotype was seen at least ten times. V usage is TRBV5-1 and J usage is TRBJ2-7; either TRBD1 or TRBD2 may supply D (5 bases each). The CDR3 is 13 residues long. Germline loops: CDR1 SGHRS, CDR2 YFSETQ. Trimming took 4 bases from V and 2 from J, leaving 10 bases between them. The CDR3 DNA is TGCGCCAGCAGCCGGGACGGCCCCTACGAGCAGTACTTC. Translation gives CASSRDGPYEQYF.

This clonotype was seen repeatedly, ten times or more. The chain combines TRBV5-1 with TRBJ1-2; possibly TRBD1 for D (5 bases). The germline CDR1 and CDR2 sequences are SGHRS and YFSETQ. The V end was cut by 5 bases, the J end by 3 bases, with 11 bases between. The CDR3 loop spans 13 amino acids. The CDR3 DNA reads TGCGCCAGCAGATCGGGGGTTGACTATGGCTACACCTTC. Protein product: CASRSGVDYGYTF.

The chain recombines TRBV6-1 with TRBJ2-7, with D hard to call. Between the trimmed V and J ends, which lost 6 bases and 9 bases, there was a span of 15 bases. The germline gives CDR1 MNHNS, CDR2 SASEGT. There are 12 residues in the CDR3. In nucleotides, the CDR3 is TGTGCCAGCAGCCCGTTCACAGAAGGGCAGTACTTC. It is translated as CASSPFTEGQYF.